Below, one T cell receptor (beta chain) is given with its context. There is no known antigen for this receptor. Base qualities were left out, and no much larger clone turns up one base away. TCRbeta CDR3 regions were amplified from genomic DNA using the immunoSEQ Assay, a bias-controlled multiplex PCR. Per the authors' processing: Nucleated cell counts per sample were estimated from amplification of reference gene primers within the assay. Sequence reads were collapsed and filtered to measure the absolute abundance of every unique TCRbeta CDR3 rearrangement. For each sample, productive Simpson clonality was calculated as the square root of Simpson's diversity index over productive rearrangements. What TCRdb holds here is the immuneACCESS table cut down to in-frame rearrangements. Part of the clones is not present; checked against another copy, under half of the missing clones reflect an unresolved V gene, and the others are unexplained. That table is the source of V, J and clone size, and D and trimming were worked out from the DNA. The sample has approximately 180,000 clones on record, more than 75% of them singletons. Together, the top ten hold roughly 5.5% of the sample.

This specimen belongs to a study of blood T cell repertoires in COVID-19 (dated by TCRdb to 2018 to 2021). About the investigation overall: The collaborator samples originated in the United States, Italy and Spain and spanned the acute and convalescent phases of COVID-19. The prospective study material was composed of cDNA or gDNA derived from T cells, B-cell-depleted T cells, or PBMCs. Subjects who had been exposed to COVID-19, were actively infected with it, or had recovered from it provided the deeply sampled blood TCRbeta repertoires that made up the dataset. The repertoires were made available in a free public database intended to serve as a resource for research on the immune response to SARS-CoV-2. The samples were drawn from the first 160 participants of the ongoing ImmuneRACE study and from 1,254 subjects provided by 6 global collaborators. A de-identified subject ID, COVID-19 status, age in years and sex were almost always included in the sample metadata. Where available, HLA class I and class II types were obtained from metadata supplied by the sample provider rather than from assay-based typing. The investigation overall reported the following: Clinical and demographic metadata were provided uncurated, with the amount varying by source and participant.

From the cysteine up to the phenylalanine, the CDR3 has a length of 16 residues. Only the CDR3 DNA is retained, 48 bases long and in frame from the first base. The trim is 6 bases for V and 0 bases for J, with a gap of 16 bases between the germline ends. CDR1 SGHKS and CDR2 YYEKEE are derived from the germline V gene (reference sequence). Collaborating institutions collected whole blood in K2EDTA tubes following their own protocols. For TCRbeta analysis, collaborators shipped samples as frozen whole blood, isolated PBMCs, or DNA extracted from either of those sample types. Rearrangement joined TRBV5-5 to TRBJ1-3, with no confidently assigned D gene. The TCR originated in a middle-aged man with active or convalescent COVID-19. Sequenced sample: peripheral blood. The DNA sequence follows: TGTGCCAGCAAAACGGAGGATCTAAGCTCTGGAAACACCATATATTTT. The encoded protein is CASKTEDLSSGNTIYF.